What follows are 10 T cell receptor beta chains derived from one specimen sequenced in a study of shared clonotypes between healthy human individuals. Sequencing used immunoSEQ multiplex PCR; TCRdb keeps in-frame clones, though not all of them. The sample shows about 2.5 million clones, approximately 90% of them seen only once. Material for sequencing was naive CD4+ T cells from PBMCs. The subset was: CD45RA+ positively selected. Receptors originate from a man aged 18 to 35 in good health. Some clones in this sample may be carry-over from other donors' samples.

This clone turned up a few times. The CDR3 loop is CASSPNDRGGVSDTQYF. CDR3 nucleotides: TGTGCCAGCAGCCCAAACGACAGGGGTGGGGTATCAGATACGCAGTATTTT. This chain links TRBV7-6 with TRBJ2-3; 8 positions agree with TRBD1. Trimming cost V 5 bases and J 4 bases; bases outside gene matches: 14. The CDR3 is made up of 17 amino acids. From germline, CDR1 is SGHVS and CDR2 FNYEAQ.

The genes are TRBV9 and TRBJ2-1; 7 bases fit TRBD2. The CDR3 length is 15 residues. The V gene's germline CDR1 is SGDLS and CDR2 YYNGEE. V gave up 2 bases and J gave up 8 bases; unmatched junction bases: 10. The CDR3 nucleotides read TGTGCCAGCAGCGTGCGCGGGAGACTAGAATATGAGCAGTTCTTC. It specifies CASSVRGRLEYEQFF.

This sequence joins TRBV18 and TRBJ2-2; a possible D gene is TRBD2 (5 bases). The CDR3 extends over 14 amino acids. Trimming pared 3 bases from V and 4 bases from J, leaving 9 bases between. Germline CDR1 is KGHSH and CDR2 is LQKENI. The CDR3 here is CASSPSVVTGELFF. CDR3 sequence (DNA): TGTGCCAGCTCACCTAGCGTGGTCACCGGGGAGCTGTTTTTT. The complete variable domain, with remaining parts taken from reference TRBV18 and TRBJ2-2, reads NAGVMQNPRHLVRRRGQEARLRCSPMKGHSHVYWYRQLPEEGLKFMVYLQKENIIDESGMPKERFSAEFPKEGPSILRIQQVVRGDSAAYFCASSPSVVTGELFFGEGSRLTVL.

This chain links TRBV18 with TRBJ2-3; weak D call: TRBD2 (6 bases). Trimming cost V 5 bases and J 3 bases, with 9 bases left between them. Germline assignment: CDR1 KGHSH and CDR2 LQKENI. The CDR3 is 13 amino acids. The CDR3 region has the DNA TGTGCCAGCTCAGCGACTAGTACAGATACGCAGTATTTT. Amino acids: CASSATSTDTQYF.

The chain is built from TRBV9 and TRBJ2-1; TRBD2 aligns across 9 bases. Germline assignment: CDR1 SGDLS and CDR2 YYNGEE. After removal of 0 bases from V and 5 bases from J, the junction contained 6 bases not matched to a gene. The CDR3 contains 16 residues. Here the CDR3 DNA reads TGTGCCAGCAGCGTAGTTGGCGGGAGGGCCGACAATGAGCAGTTCTTC. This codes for CASSVVGGRADNEQFF.

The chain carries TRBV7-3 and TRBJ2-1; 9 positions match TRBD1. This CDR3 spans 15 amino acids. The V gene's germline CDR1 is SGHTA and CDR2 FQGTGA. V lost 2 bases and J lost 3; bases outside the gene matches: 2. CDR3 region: CASSLGTGIYNEQFF. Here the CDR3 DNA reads TGTGCCAGCAGCTTAGGGACAGGGATCTACAATGAGCAGTTCTTC.

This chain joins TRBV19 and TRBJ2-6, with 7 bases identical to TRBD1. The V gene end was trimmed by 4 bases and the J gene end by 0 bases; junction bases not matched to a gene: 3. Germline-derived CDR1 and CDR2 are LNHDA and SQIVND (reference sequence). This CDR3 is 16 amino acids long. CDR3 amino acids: CASSTDRFSGANVLTF. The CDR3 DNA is TGTGCCAGTAGTACGGACAGGTTCTCTGGGGCCAACGTCCTGACTTTC.

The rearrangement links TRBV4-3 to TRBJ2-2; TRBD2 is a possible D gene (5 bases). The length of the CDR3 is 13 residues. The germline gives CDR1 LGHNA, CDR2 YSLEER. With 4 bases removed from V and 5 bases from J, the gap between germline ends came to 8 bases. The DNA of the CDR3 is TGCGCCAGCAGCCCAACTAGAACCGGGGAGCTGTTTTTT. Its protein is CASSPTRTGELFF.

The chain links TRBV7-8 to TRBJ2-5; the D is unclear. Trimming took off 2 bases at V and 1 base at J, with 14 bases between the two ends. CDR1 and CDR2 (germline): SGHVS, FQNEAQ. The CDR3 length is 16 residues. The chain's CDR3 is CASSLNGATFQETQYF. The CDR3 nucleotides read TGTGCCAGCAGCTTAAACGGTGCGACCTTCCAAGAGACCCAGTACTTC.

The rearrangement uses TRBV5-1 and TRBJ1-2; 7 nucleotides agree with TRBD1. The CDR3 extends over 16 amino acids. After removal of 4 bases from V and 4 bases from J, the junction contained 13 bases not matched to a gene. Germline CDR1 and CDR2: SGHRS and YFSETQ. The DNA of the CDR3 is TGCGCCAGCAGCGCAGACAACAGGGGACCGGGCTATGGCTACACCTTC. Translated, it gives CASSADNRGPGYGYTF.